The 7 T cell receptor beta chains below come from one sample, sequenced in a study of PD-L1 blockade in urothelial cancer. The assay was immunoSEQ multiplex PCR, and TCRdb's table has in-frame clones only and misses some. The data show about 83,000 clones, about nine tenths seen once. Here the sequenced sample was PBMCs, taken around atezolizumab (anti-PD-L1) treatment. The source of these receptors is a woman between 70 and 85 years old with urothelial cancer.

The rearrangement joins TRBV5-6 to TRBJ2-2, with TRBD1 as a possible D gene (5 bases). CDR3 size: 17 residues. The V gene lost 4 bases and the J gene lost 6 bases, with 22 bases spanning the gap. Germline V gene data show CDR1 as SGHDT and CDR2 as YYEEEE. In nucleotides, the CDR3 is TGTGCCAGCAGCGGGGATCGCAGGGTTTTTGGTGCCGGGGAGCTGTTTTTT. It encodes CASSGDRRVFGAGELFF.

The V gene is TRBV7-2, the J gene TRBJ2-3; 8 bases align to TRBD2. There are 15 residues in the CDR3. Germline CDR1 and CDR2: SGHTA and FQGNSA. The V gene end was trimmed by 2 bases and the J gene end by 0 bases; junction bases not matched to a gene: 1. CDR3 sequence: CASSLSGRSTDTQYF. CDR3 nucleotides: TGTGCCAGCAGCTTAAGCGGGAGAAGCACAGATACGCAGTATTTT. The full variable domain, its missing parts supplied by reference TRBV7-2 and TRBJ2-3, is GAGVSQSPSNKVTEKGKDVELRCDPISGHTALYWYRQSLGQGLEFLIYFQGNSAPDKSGLPSDRFSAERTGGSVSTLTIQRTQQEDSAVYLCASSLSGRSTDTQYFGPGTRLTVL.

This clone was picked up one time. The V and J genes are TRBV29-1 and TRBJ1-1, with 7 positions matching TRBD1. V lost 7 bases to trimming and J lost 2 bases; unmatched junction nucleotides: 7. The CDR3 loop spans 13 amino acids. From germline, CDR1 is SQVTM and CDR2 ANQGSEA. CDR3 in amino acids: CSAQQGPNTEAFF. As DNA, the CDR3 is TGCAGCGCACAACAGGGGCCTAACACTGAAGCTTTCTTT.

This rearrangement joins TRBV19 to TRBJ2-5; D unresolved. The CDR3 extends over 14 amino acids. V lost 6 bases and J 7 bases, leaving 18 bases between the germline ends. Germline CDR1 reads LNHDA; CDR2 reads SQIVND (reference sequence). The CDR3 bases are TGTGCCAGTAGCACCTCTCCCTCGGTCTGGACCCAGTACTTC. Its translation is CASSTSPSVWTQYF.

The J gene is TRBJ2-5, the V gene TRBV4-3, with TRBD1 as a possible D gene (6 bases). V was trimmed by 0 bases and J by 5 bases, leaving 10 bases between them. This CDR3 has 14 amino acids. From germline, CDR1 is LGHNA and CDR2 YSLEER. The CDR3 coding sequence is TGCGCCAGCAGCCAAGATGGACAGACGGAGACCCAGTACTTC. This gives the protein CASSQDGQTETQYF.

A single count supports this clone. This rearrangement joins TRBV28 to TRBJ2-3; 7 nucleotides align to TRBD1. The CDR3 loop spans 14 amino acids. Trimming removed 3 bases from V and 6 bases from J; junction bases left unmatched: 6. Germline values: CDR1 MDHEN, CDR2 SYDVKM. CDR3 nucleotide sequence: TGTGCCAGCAGTTTCGGGACAGCAGAGGATACGCAGTATTTT. It specifies CASSFGTAEDTQYF.

CDR3 nucleotides: TGCAGCGTTGTTGGACAGGGATCCTACGAGCAGTACTTC. Protein: CSVVGQGSYEQYF. The V call is TRBV29-1, the J call TRBJ2-7; 8 bases map to TRBD1. The CDR3 runs to 13 residues. The V segment lost 4 bases and the J segment 1 base; nucleotides outside the gene matches: 3. The germline V gene has CDR1 SQVTM and CDR2 ANQGSEA.